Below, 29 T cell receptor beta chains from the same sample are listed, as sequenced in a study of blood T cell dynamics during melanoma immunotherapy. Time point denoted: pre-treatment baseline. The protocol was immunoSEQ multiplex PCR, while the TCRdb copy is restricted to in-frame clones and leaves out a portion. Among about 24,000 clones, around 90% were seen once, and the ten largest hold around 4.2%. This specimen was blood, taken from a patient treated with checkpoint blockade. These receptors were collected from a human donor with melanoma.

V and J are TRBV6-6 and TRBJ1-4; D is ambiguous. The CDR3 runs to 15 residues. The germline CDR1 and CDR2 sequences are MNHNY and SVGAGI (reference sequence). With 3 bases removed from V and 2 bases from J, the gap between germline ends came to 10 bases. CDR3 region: CASSYWEATNEKLFF. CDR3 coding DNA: TGTGCCAGCAGTTATTGGGAGGCCACTAATGAAAAACTGTTTTTT.

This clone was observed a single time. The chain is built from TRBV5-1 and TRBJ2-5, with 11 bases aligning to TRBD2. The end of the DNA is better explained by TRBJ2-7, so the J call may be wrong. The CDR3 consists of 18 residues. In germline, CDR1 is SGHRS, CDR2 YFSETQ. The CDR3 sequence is CASSVTQLGLAGHYEQYF. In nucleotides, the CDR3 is TGCGCCAGCAGCGTGACCCAACTCGGACTAGCGGGCCACTACGAGCAGTACTTC.

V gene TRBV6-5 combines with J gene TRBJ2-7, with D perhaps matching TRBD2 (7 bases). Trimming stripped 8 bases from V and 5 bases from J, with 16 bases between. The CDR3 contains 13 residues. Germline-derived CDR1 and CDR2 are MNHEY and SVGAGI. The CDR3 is CASGPSGGDEQYF. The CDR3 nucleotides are TGTGCCAGCGGCCCCTCGGGGGGCGACGAGCAGTACTTC.

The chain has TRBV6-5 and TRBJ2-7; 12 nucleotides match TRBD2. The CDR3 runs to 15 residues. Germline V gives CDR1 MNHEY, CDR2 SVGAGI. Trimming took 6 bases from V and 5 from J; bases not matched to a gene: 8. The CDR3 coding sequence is TGTGCCAGCAGACTGACTAGCGGGGGCAGCGACGAGCAGTACTTC. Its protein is CASRLTSGGSDEQYF.

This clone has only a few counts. CDR3 DNA: TGTGCCAGCAGCACCCACACTAGCGGAGGCTACGAGCAGTACTTC. Protein product: CASSTHTSGGYEQYF. The chain has TRBV9 and TRBJ2-7; 8 bases are shared with TRBD2. Losses at the gene ends were 4 bases for V and 3 bases for J; bases not matched to a gene: 9. CDR1 and CDR2 from the germline V gene are SGDLS and YYNGEE. This CDR3 is 15 amino acids long.

The CDR3 sequence: CASILALQETQYF. The CDR3 bases are TGTGCCAGCATCCTAGCCTTACAAGAGACCCAGTACTTC. The chain employs TRBV5-8 and TRBJ2-5, with TRBD2 as a possible D gene (5 bases). Germline V CDR1 and CDR2: SGHTS, YDEGEE. Trimming pared 6 bases from V and 2 bases from J, leaving 11 bases between. This CDR3 region has 13 residues.

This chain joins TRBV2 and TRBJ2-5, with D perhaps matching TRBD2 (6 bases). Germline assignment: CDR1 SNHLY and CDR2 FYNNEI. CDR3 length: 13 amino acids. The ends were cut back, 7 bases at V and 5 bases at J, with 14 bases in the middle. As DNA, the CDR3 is TGTGCCAGCACCCGGGGGTGGGGTGAGACCCAGTACTTC. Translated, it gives CASTRGWGETQYF.

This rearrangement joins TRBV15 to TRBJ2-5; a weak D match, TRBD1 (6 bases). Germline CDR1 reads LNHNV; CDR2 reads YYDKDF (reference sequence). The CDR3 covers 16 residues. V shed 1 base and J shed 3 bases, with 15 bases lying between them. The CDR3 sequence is CATSRGQDRLKETQYF. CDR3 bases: TGTGCCACCAGCAGAGGACAGGACAGACTAAAAGAGACCCAGTACTTC.

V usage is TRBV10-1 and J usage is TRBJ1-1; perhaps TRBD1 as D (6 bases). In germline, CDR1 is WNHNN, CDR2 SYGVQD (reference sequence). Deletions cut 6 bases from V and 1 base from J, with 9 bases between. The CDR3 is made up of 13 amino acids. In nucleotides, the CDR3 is TGCGCCAGCAGATGGGACACGAACACTGAAGCTTTCTTT. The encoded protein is CASRWDTNTEAFF.

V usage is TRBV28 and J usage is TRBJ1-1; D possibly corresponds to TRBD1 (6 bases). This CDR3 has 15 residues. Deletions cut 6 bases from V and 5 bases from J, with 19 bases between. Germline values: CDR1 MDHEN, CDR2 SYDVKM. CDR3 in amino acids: CASSPPPGEVTEAFF. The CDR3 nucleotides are TGTGCCAGCAGCCCCCCACCAGGGGAGGTGACTGAAGCTTTCTTT.

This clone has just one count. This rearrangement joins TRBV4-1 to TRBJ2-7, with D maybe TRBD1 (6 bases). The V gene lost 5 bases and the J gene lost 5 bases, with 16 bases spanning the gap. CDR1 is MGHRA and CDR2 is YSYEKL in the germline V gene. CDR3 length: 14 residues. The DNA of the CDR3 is TGCGCCAGCAGCATCCGGGCAGGGGAGAACGAGCAGTACTTC. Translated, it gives CASSIRAGENEQYF.

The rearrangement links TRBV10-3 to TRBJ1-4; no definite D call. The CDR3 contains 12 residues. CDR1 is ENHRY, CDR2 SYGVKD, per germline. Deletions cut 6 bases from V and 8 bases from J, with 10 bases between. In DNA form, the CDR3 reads TGTGCCATCAGCCCCGGGCCCGAAAAACTGTTTTTT. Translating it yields CAISPGPEKLFF.

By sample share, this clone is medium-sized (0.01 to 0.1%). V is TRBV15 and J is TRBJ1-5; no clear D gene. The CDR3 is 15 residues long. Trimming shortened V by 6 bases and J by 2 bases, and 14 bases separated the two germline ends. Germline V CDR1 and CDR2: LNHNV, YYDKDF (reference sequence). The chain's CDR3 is CATRSGAPGNQPQHF. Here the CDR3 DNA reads TGTGCCACCAGGTCAGGCGCTCCGGGCAATCAGCCCCAGCATTTT.

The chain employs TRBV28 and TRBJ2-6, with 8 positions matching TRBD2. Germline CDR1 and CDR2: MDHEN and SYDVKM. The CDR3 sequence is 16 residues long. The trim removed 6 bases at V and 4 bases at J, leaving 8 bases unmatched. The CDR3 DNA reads TGTGCCAGCAGAACGGGGGGGAGCTCAGGGGCCAACGTCCTGACTTTC. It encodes CASRTGGSSGANVLTF.

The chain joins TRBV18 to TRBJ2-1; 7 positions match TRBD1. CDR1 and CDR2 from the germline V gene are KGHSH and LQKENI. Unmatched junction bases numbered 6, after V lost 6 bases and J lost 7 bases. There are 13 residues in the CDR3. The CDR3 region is CASSLNRGNEQFF. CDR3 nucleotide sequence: TGTGCCAGCTCTCTAAACAGGGGAAATGAGCAGTTCTTC.

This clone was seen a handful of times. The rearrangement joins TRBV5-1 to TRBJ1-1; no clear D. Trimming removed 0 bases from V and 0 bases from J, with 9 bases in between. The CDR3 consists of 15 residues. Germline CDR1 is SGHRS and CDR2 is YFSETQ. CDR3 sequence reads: CASSLAGSMNTEAFF. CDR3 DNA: TGCGCCAGCAGCTTGGCCGGTTCTATGAACACTGAAGCTTTCTTT.

CDR3 loop: CASSEAGTGGLQPQHF. The CDR3 nucleotides read TGTGCCAGCAGTGAAGCGGGGACAGGGGGCCTGCAGCCCCAGCATTTT. J is TRBJ1-5 and V is TRBV6-1; TRBD1 matches 12 bases. V was pared by 0 bases and J by 7 bases, with 4 bases of the junction left unmatched. The CDR3 is 16 amino acids. CDR1 and CDR2 from the germline V gene are MNHNS and SASEGT.

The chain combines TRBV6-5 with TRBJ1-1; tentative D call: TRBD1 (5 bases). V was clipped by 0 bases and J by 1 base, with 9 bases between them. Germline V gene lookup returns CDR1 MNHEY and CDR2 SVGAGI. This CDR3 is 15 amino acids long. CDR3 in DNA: TGTGCCAGCAGTTACTCCACAACAGGGAACACTGAAGCTTTCTTT. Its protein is CASSYSTTGNTEAFF.

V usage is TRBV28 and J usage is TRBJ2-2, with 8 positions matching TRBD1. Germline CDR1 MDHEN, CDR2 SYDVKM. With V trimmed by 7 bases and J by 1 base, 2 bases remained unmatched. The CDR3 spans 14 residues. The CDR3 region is CASKGQGNTGELFF. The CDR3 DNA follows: TGTGCCAGCAAAGGACAGGGGAACACCGGGGAGCTGTTTTTT.

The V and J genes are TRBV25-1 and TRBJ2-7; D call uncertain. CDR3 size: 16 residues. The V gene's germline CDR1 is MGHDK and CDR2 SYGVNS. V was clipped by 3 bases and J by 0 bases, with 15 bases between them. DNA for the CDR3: TGTGCCAGCAGTGAGGGTAGGTCAGCGAGCTCCTACGAGCAGTACTTC. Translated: CASSEGRSASSYEQYF.

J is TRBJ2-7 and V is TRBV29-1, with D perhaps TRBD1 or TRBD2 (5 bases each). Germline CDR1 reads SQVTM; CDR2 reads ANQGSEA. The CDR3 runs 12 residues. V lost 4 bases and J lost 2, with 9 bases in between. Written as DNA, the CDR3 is TGCAGCGTTGTTGAGGGGACCTACGAGCAGTACTTC. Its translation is CSVVEGTYEQYF.

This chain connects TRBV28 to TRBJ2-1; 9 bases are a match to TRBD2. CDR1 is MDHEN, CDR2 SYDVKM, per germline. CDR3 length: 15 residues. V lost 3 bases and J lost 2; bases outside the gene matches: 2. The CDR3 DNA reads TGTGCCAGCAGTTTTGAGCGGGAGGCCTACAATGAGCAGTTCTTC. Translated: CASSFEREAYNEQFF.

The CDR3 reads CASSQVMREVPNEQFF. The CDR3 region has the DNA TGTGCCAGCAGCCAAGTAATGCGGGAGGTGCCCAATGAGCAGTTCTTC. J is TRBJ2-1 and V is TRBV4-2, with 8 nucleotides matching TRBD2. V shed 1 base, J shed 6 bases, and the junction held 8 bases outside the gene matches. Germline-derived CDR1 and CDR2 are LGHNA and YNFKEQ. The CDR3 consists of 16 residues.

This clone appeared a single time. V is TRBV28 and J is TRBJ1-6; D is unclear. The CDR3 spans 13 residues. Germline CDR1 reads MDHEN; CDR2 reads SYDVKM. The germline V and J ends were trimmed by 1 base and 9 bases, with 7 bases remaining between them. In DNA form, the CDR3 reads TGTGCCAGCAGTTTATCTTTCAGTTCACCCCTCCACTTT. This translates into CASSLSFSSPLHF.

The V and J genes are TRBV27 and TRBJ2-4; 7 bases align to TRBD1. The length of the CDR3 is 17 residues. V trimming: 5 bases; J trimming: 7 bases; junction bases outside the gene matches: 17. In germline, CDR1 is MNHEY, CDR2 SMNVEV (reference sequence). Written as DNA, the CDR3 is TGTGCCAGCAGTCCCCGAACAGGGGCAGTATTCGGGAACATTCAGTACTTC. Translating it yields CASSPRTGAVFGNIQYF.

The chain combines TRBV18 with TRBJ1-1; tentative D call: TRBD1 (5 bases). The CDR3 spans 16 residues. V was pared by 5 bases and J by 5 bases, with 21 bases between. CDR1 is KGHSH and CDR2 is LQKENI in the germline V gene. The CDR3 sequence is CASSAVLGAQVTEAFF. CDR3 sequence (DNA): TGTGCCAGCTCAGCGGTCTTGGGCGCACAGGTTACTGAAGCTTTCTTT.

The CDR3 nucleotides are TGTGCCAGCAGCGCCAGGGGGAACACTGAAGCTTTCTTT. Translation: CASSARGNTEAFF. This chain joins TRBV9 and TRBJ1-1, with a weak D call TRBD1 (6 bases). CDR1 and CDR2 from the germline V gene are SGDLS and YYNGEE. V shed 3 bases and J shed 1 base, with 7 bases lying between them. The CDR3 is made up of 13 amino acids.

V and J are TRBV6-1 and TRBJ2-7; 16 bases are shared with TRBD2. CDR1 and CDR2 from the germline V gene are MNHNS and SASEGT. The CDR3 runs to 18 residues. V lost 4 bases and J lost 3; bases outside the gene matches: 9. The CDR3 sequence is CASSGGLAGGTTIYEQYF. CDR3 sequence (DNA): TGTGCCAGCAGTGGGGGACTAGCGGGAGGGACAACTATCTACGAGCAGTACTTC.

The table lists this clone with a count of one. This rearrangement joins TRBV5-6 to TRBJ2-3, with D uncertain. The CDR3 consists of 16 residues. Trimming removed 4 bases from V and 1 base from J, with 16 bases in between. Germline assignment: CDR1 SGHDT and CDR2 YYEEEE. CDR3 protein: CASSPRSVRRTDTQYF. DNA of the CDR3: TGTGCCAGCAGCCCGAGATCCGTACGGCGCACAGATACGCAGTATTTT.